The T cell receptor beta chain described here comes from a study of CD8+ T cells in alopecia areata. Study observations and caveats: In patients, TCRs were shared less clearly than in mice, and HLA may possibly be involved. Greater clonality was observed in lesional scalp samples, especially alopecia totalis/universalis, versus normal scalp.

Isolated RNA was reverse transcribed into cDNA used as the sequencing template. The table came from immunoSEQ multiplex PCR; TCRdb's copy has only in-frame clones and leaves some out. The profile shows about 150,000 clones, around three fifths of them singletons. Sampling of alopecia areata patients yielded lesional scalp punch biopsies as well as peripheral blood. PBMCs served as the source from which CD4+ and CD8+ T cells were sorted. This clone was seen a handful of times. Its target is unknown. Sequencing used CD4+ T cells sorted from blood, obtained at week 0. This TCR derives from a human donor with alopecia areata.

CDR3 nucleotides: TGTGCCAGCAGCTCGGGACTAGCGGGGAGGATTCCCACAGATACGCAGTATTTT. Amino acids: CASSSGLAGRIPTDTQYF. The rearrangement joins TRBV7-9 to TRBJ2-3; 13 bases map to TRBD2. CDR1 is SEHNR, CDR2 FQNEAQ, per germline (reference sequence). CDR3 length: 18 residues. V shed 4 bases, J shed 2 bases, and the junction held 9 bases outside the gene matches.